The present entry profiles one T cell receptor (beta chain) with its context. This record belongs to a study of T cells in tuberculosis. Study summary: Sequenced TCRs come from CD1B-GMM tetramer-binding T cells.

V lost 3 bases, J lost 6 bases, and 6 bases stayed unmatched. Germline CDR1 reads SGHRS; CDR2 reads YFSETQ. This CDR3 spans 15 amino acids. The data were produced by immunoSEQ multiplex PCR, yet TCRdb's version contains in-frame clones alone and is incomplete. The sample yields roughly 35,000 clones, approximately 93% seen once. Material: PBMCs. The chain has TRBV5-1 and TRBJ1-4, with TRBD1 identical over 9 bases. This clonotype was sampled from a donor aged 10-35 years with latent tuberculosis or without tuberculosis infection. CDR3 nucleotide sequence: TGCGCCAGCAGCTGGGACAGGGTGGAGGATGAAAAACTGTTTTTT. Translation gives CASSWDRVEDEKLFF.